The T cell receptor (beta chain) described here comes from a study of CD8+ T cells in alopecia areata. Study-level information: Those patients who were treated received oral tofacitinib, which was given at 5 to 10 mg twice daily for moderate-to-severe alopecia areata.

It was cDNA, reverse transcribed from extracted RNA, that served as the sequencing template. Profiling relied on immunoSEQ multiplex PCR, and the TCRdb table lists in-frame clones only, not all of them. The table shows around 150,000 clones, with 75% to 85% occurring only once. CDR3 size: 14 residues. Germline V CDR1 and CDR2: SGDLS, YYNGEE. The V and J ends lost 2 bases and 4 bases respectively, with 12 bases between them. Treatment indicated: oral pan-JAK inhibitor, 5-10 mg twice daily. Sequencing used CD8+ T cells sorted from blood, obtained at week 4, from a patient treated with tofacitinib. The chain combines TRBV9 with TRBJ1-1, with D unresolved. This TCR was sampled from a human donor with alopecia areata. The CDR3 here is CASSVEGRGTEAFF. The DNA for the CDR3 is TGTGCCAGCAGCGTCGAAGGTCGAGGCACTGAAGCTTTCTTT.